This T cell receptor (beta chain) originates from a study of siplizumab effects on memory and regulatory T cells (dated by TCRdb to between 2019 and 2020). The study in broad terms: The study examined how the anti-CD2 antibody siplizumab affects alloreactive T-cell subsets in allogeneic mixed lymphocyte reactions built from human PBMCs. Points the paper makes about the study in general: The cumulative frequency of alloreactive sequences that could be traced back to unstimulated CD4+ memory T cells was significantly reduced by siplizumab. Roughly 75-97% of proliferating CD4+ or CD8+ clones could not be assigned a naive or memory phenotype. Because sequences at frequencies below about 10^-5 were poorly captured, only a minor fraction of alloreactive clones could be mapped back to unstimulated subsets. The suppressive function of proliferating Tregs from siplizumab cultures was not functionally confirmed. Among mappable alloreactive CD4+ clones, the Treg-derived fraction averaged 68.8% with siplizumab versus about 27% in control reactions. Compared with memory T cells, unstimulated naive T cells appeared more diverse, and naive cells seemed to make a substantial contribution to the alloresponse.

The library relied on the immunoSEQ multiplex PCR assay. Each sample had 85,000 to 100,000 TCR templates assayed by the deep sequencing platform. Genomic DNA extracted from sorted T cells was used for TCRbeta CDR3 sequencing. Regarding the original processing steps: The R programming language was used for the clonal analysis of the TCRbeta CDR3 data. Unstimulated samples were compared with post-reaction CFSE-low samples to define alloreactive CD4+ and CD8+ clones. Regulatory or non-regulatory origin of alloreactive CD4+ clones was assigned by matching sequences to the sorted unstimulated Treg and non-Treg repertoires. TCRdb re-hosts the immuneACCESS table, in-frame sequences only. Its copies lack some clones; in the studies checked, an unresolved V gene accounts for under half of them, and the cause for the rest is not known. V, J and clone size derive from that table, while D and trimming were established from the DNA sequence. This sample gives about 100,000 clones in total; about nine tenths of them show up just once. About 2.6% of the sample is held by the ten biggest clonotypes.

TCRbeta CDR3 sequencing was performed on sorted unstimulated T cells and on proliferating T cells recovered from mixed lymphocyte reactions. Fresh whole blood from over 8 HLA-typed healthy donors was used to isolate PBMCs. Turning to this clone: Its antigen remains unidentified. No per-base quality is available; no much larger clone lies one base away.

V loses 3 bases of germline sequence and J loses 2 bases, and the interval between the two ends is 15 bases. Looking up the germline V gene (reference sequence) yields CDR1 SGHNT and CDR2 YYREEE. The CDR3 sequence holds 16 residues, the cysteine and phenylalanine included. Only the CDR3 part of the read is kept: 48 bases, read in frame from the first base. The sequence links TRBV5-4 to TRBJ2-1; TRBD2 is a possible D gene, resting on 6 matching bases. The receptor was derived from a human donor in good health. Some clones in this sample may be carry-over from other donors' samples. The sample taken for sequencing was CD4+ T cells sorted from blood. The sequenced DNA: TGTGCCAGCAGCTGGTCTCGGGGGTCGACCTACAATGAGCAGTTCTTC. It translates as CASSWSRGSTYNEQFF.